Each of the 3 T cell receptor beta chains below was sequenced from the same sample in a study of blood T cell repertoires in COVID-19. Here immunoSEQ multiplex PCR was the method, and the copy in TCRdb shows in-frame clones only, minus some. The sample consists of about 210,000 clones, approximately 84% of them appearing once. The specimen sequenced was peripheral blood. The receptors were gathered from a woman aged 45 to 65 with active or convalescent COVID-19.

The CDR3: CASRIRGNTEAFF. The CDR3 DNA is TGTGCCAGCAGGATCCGGGGGAACACTGAAGCTTTCTTT. This chain uses TRBV6-5 with TRBJ1-1; unclear D gene. CDR1 and CDR2 (germline): MNHEY, SVGAGI. Trimming took off 6 bases at V and 1 base at J, with 9 bases between the two ends. CDR3 length: 13 amino acids.

CDR3 sequence (DNA): TGTGCCAGCAGCGCGGGGGGCGTGGCAGCTTTCTTT. Amino acid sequence: CASSAGGVAAFF. This chain links TRBV9 with TRBJ1-1; possible D gene TRBD1, 6 bases. Germline CDR1 is SGDLS and CDR2 is YYNGEE. V dropped 3 bases and J dropped 10 bases, with 13 bases sitting between them. The CDR3 sequence is 12 residues long.

CDR3 sequence reads: CASSFPQGGINEQFF. The CDR3 DNA is TGTGCCAGCAGCTTCCCGCAGGGCGGCATAAATGAGCAGTTCTTC. The V gene is TRBV5-6, the J gene TRBJ2-1; a weak D match, TRBD1 (5 bases). Per the germline V gene, CDR1 is SGHDT and CDR2 is YYEEEE. V shed 2 bases and J shed 7 bases, with 16 bases lying between them. The CDR3 totals 15 residues. Supplemented by reference TRBV5-6 and TRBJ2-1, the full variable domain reads DAGVTQSPTHLIKTRGQQVTLRCSPKSGHDTVSWYQQALGQGPQFIFQYYEEEERQRGNFPDRFSGHQFPNYSSELNVNALLLGDSALYLCASSFPQGGINEQFFGPGTRLTVL.